This entry features one T cell receptor beta chain sequence. Its matching antigen is unknown. The CDR3 is made up of 12 amino acids. Trimming shortened V by 3 bases and J by 6 bases, and 8 bases separated the two germline ends. Per germline, CDR1 LNHDA and CDR2 SQIVND (reference sequence). Assay used: immunoSEQ multiplex PCR; TCRdb lists only in-frame clones, some missing. The sample includes 300,000 to 500,000 clones, approximately 90% of them seen just once. The treatment denotes: around 19 received Ad26.COV2.S at low or high dose, single or two shots; about 5 received placebo; per-sample allocation not given. Repertoires come from day 63 after the first vaccine or placebo injection. These data originate in a study of Ad26.COV2.S vaccination and SARS-CoV-2 variants. Study-wide background: It was the COV1001 Ad26.COV2.S trial arm that included the donor.

General study findings and limits: Spike-specific TCR breadth was greater in vaccine than placebo recipients. Substantial response breadth was reportedly seen for spike-specific CD8+ and CD4+ T cells after vaccination.

The sequencing used peripheral blood, collected in a trial of Ad26.COV2.S vaccine versus placebo. The clonotype comes from a person between 18 and 60 years old who received the Ad26.COV2.S COVID-19 vaccine or a placebo. This chain joins TRBV19 and TRBJ1-2, with a possible D match to TRBD1 (5 bases). The CDR3 region is CASSIGTNGYTF. CDR3 coding DNA: TGTGCCAGTAGTATTGGGACTAATGGCTACACCTTC.